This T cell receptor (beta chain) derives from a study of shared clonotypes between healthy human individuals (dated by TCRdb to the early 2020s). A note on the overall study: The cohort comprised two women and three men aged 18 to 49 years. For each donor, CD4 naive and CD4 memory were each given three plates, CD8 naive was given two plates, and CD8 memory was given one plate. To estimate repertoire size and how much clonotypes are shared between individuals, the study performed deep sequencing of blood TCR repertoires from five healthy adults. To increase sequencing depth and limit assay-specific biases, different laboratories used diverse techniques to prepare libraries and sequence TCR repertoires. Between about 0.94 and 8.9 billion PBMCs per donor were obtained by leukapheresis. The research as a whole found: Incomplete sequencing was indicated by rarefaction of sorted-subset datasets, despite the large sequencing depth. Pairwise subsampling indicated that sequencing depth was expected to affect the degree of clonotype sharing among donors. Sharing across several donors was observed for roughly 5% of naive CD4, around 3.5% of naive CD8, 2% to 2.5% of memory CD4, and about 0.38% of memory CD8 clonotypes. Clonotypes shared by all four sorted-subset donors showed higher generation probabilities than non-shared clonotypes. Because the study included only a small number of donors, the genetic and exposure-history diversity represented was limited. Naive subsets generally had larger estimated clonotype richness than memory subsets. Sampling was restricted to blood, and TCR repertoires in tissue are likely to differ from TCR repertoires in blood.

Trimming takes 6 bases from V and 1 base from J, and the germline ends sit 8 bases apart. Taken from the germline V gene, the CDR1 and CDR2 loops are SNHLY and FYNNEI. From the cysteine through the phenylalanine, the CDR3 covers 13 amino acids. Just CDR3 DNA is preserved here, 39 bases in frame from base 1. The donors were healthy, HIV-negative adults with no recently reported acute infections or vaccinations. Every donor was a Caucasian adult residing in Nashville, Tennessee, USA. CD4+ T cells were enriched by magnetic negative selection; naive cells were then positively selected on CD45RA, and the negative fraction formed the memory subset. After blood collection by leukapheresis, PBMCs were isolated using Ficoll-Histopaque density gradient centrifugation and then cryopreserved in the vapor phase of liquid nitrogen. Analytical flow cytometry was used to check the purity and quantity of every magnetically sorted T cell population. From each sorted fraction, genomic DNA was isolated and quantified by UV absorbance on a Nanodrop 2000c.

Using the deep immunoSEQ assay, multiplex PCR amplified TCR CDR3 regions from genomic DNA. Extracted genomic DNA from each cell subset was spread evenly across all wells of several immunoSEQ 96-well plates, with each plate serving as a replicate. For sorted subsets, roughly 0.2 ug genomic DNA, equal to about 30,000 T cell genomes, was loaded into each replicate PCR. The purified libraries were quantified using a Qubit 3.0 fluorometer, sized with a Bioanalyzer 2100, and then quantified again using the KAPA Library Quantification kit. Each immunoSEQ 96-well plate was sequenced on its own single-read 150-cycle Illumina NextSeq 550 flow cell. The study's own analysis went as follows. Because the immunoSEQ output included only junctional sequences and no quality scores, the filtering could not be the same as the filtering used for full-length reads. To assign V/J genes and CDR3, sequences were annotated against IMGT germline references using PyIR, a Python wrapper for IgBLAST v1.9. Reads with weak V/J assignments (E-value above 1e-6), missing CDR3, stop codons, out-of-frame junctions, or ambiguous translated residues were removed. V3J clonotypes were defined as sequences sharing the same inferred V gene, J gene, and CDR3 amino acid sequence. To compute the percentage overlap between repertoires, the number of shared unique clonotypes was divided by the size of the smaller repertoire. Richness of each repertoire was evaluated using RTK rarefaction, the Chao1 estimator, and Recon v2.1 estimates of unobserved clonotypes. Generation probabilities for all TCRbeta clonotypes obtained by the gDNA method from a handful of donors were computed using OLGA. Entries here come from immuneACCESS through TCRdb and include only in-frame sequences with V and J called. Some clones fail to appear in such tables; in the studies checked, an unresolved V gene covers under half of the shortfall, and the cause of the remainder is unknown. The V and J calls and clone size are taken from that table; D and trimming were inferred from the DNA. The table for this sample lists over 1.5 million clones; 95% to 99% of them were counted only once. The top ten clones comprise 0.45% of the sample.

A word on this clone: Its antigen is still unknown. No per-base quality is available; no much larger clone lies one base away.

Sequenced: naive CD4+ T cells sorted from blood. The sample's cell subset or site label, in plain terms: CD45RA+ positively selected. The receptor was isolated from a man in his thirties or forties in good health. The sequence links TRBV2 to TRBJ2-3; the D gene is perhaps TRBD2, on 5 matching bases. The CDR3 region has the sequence CASRDSRTDTQYF. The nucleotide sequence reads TGTGCCAGCAGGGACTCTCGCACAGATACGCAGTATTTT.